A single T cell receptor (beta chain) is shown here with its context. This record belongs to a study of human CD8 memory T cell subsets. Germline CDR1 is KGHSY and CDR2 is FQNENV. This CDR3 contains 15 residues. Duplicate approximately 150,000-cell vials of sorted CD8+ T cells per subset supplied the RNA. The authors made TCR beta libraries using UMI-labeled 5' RACE. From its re-call of the 5' RACE reads, TCRdb lists each CDR3 protein once, without DNA. The record lists 7,000 to 9,500 distinct CDR3 sequences, of which the ten most abundant hold over 20%. The sequencing sample was made of CD8+ T cells from PBMCs. The chain combines TRBV16 with TRBJ1-1; TCRdb lists TRBD1, though no DNA is available to test this call. This clonotype originated in a human donor in good health. The CDR3: CASSQYGGSGTEAFF. The variable domain in full, completed from reference TRBV16 and TRBJ1-1, reads GEEVAQTPKHLVRGEGQKAKLYCAPIKGHSYVFWYQQVLKNEFKFLISFQNENVFDETGMPKERFSAKCLPNSPCSLEIQATKLEDSAVYFCASSQYGGSGTEAFFGQGTRLTVV.